Included here is one T cell receptor beta chain sequence, with context. Antigen specificity is unknown. Germline V gene sequence: CDR1 SGHKS, CDR2 YYEKEE (reference sequence). This CDR3 has 14 amino acids. J was trimmed by 4 bases and V by 0 bases; bases with no gene match: 0. 60 Vbeta and 13 Jbeta primers were used in PCR. Only in-frame clones appear in the TCRdb table, and some are missing; sequencing was by immunoSEQ multiplex PCR. Among around 160,000 clones, approximately 67% were seen once, and the ten largest hold around 4.5%. This sample stems from a study of cytomegalovirus exposure and HLA in healthy donors. Study-level background: Earlier, 150 million to 200 million T cells were analyzed, and over 95 million unique TCR beta sequences were found among them. Overall study results and limits: In all likelihood, a cluster of highly shared sequence variants was a sequencing artifact. A later analysis found that most CMV-associated TCR beta chains appeared HLA-restricted.

Sequencing used PBMCs. The receptor's source is a woman aged 18-29 years in good health and CMV-seropositive. V gene TRBV5-5 combines with J gene TRBJ2-1; 8 bases align to TRBD1. Here the CDR3 reads CASSLGQGYNEQFF. The CDR3, as DNA: TGTGCCAGCAGCTTGGGACAGGGGTACAATGAGCAGTTCTTC.